These 4 T cell receptor beta chains were all obtained from the same sample, sequenced in a study of CD8 T cells in ankylosing spondylitis. Notes on the study in general: A motif in TCR beta, a set of eight highly homologous variants, appeared characteristic of ankylosing spondylitis blood.

Each CDR3 protein gets one entry after TCRdb re-called the 5' RACE reads with MiXCR. The data hold hundreds of thousands of distinct CDR3 sequences, with roughly a quarter observed a single time. These TCRs are of unknown antigen specificity. The sequencing sample was made of blood, either unsorted or a sorted T cell fraction (not recorded which). These receptors came from a male donor with ankylosing spondylitis.

This clonotype has only a few counts. A junction end diverges from the germline sequence, so it may reflect a read error. This CDR3 reads CAISGTSNSEGYNEQFF. CDR3 DNA: TGTGCCATCAGTGGGACTAGCAATTCAGAGGGATACAATGAGCAGTTCTTC. V usage is TRBV24-1 and J usage is TRBJ2-1; 9 nucleotides align to TRBD2. CDR3 length: 17 residues. Germline V lookup: CDR1 KGHDR, CDR2 SFDVKD.

The V and J genes are TRBV7-2 and TRBJ2-2; D remains unclear. CDR1 is SGHTA, CDR2 FQGNSA, per germline. V was clipped by 1 base and J by 13 bases, with 10 bases between them. This CDR3 comprises 12 residues. CDR3 nucleotide sequence: TGTGCCAGCAGCTTAGGGCTCAAGAGGCTGTTTTTT. Translation gives CASSLGLKRLFF.

This chain joins TRBV5-6 and TRBJ2-7, with D tentatively TRBD2 (5 bases). The CDR3 loop spans 16 amino acids. Germline V gene data show CDR1 as SGHDT and CDR2 as YYEEEE. V gave up 5 bases and J gave up 2 bases, with 20 bases separating them. The CDR3 nucleotides are TGTGCCAGCAGGTCCGTCGGAGCCGGGGTCGCCTACGAGCAGTACTTC. Translated, it gives CASRSVGAGVAYEQYF.

On this clonotype: Its ends do not fully match the called genes, so a read error is possible. The chain employs TRBV20-1 and TRBJ2-1; 7 nucleotides line up with TRBD1. This CDR3 is built from 15 residues. Germline assignment: CDR1 DFQATT and CDR2 SNEGSKA (reference sequence). In DNA form, the CDR3 reads TGCAGTGCTGAAGGGGGCAGGGTCTCCCACAATGAGCAGTTCTTC. Residues: CSAEGGRVSHNEQFF.